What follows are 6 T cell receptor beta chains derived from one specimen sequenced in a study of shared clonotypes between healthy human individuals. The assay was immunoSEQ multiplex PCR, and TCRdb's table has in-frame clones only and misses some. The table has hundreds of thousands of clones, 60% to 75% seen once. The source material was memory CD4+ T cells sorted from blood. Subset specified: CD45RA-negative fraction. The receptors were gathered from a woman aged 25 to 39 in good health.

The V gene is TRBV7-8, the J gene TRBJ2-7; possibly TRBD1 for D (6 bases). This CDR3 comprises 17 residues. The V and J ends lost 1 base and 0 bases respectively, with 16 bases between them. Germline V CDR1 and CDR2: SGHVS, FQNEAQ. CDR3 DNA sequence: TGTGCCAGCAGCTTAGTGGTCGGGACATTTTCCTCCTACGAGCAGTACTTC. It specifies CASSLVVGTFSSYEQYF.

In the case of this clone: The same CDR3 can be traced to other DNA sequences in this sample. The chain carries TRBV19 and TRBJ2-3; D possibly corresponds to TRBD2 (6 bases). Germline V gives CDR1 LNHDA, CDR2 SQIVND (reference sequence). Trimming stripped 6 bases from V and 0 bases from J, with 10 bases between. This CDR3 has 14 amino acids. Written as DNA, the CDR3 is TGTGCCAGTAGGGTTAGCGGTAGCACAGATACGCAGTATTTT. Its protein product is CASRVSGSTDTQYF.

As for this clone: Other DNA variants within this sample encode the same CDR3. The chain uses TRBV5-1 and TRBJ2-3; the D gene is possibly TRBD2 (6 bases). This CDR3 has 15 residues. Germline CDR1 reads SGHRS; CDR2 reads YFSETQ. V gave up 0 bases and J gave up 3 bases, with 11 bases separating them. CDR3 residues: CASSLAGGGTDTQYF. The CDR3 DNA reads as TGCGCCAGCAGCTTGGCCGGGGGAGGAACAGATACGCAGTATTTT.

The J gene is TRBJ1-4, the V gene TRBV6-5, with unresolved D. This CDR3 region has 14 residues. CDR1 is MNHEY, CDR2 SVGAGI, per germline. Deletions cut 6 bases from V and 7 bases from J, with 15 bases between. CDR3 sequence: CASSSDLRGEKLFF. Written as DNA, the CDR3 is TGTGCCAGCAGCTCGGACCTCAGAGGTGAAAAACTGTTTTTT.

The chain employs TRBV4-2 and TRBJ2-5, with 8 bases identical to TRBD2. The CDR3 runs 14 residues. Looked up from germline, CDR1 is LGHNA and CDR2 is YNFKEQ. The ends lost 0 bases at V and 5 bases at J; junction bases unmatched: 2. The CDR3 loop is CASSQDGRAETQYF. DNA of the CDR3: TGTGCCAGCAGCCAAGACGGGAGGGCTGAGACCCAGTACTTC.

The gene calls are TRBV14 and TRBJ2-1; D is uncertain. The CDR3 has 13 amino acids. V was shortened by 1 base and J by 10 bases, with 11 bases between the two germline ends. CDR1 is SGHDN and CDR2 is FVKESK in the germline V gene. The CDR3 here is CASSQGPGREQFF. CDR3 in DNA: TGTGCCAGCAGCCAAGGTCCCGGGCGCGAGCAGTTCTTC. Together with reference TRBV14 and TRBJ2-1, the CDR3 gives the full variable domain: EAGVTQFPSHSVIEKGQTVTLRCDPISGHDNLYWYRRVMGKEIKFLLHFVKESKQDESGMPNNRFLAERTGGTYSTLKVQPAELEDSGVYFCASSQGPGREQFFGPGTRLTVL.